These 5 T cell receptor beta chains were all obtained from the same sample, sequenced in a study of blood T cell repertoires in COVID-19 (TCRdb year 2020). Libraries were made using the immunoSEQ multiplex PCR assay. Here the immuneACCESS table is served through TCRdb, limited to in-frame sequences with V and J called. Missing clones are a known gap in these copies; in checked studies unresolved V genes cover under half, and the rest lacks a known reason. The sample data list roughly 250,000 clones, and more than 75% of these were observed just once. The ten largest account for 2.3% of the sample. The sample consisted of peripheral blood. The receptor source for this set is a woman in her fifties or sixties with acute or convalescent COVID-19.

The V and J genes are TRBV15 and TRBJ2-1, with TRBD2 matching over 11 bases. Germline V gene sequence: CDR1 LNHNV, CDR2 YYDKDF (reference sequence). Trimming removed 0 bases from V and 8 bases from J; junction bases left unmatched: 6. This CDR3 has 16 amino acids. In DNA, the CDR3 is TGTGCCACCAGCAGAGATTTAGCGGGAGGGCCGCATGAGCAGTTCTTC. Its translation is CATSRDLAGGPHEQFF.

The chain joins TRBV6-4 to TRBJ1-1, with 7 bases that match TRBD1. With V trimmed by 5 bases and J by 5 bases, 5 bases remained unmatched. CDR1 and CDR2 from the germline V gene are MRHNA and SNTAGT. The CDR3 covers 13 residues. The CDR3 region has the DNA TGTGCCAGCAGTAAACCAGGGGGGACTGAAGCTTTCTTT. Residues: CASSKPGGTEAFF.

V gene TRBV19 combines with J gene TRBJ2-1; 8 bases line up with TRBD2. The CDR3 has 14 amino acids. The junction had 7 bases not matched to a gene; V was cut back by 7 bases and J by 5 bases. The V gene's germline CDR1 is LNHDA and CDR2 SQIVND (reference sequence). CDR3 coding DNA: TGTGCCAGTAAAGACTCGGGAGGGAACAATGAGCAGTTCTTC. Its protein is CASKDSGGNNEQFF. The variable domain in full, completed from reference TRBV19 and TRBJ2-1, reads DGGITQSPKYLFRKEGQNVTLSCEQNLNHDAMYWYRQDPGQGLRLIYYSQIVNDFQKGDIAEGYSVSREKKESFPLTVTSAQKNPTAFYLCASKDSGGNNEQFFGPGTRLTVL.

The V and J genes are TRBV20-1 and TRBJ1-1; weak D call: TRBD1 (6 bases). V was clipped by 3 bases and J by 5 bases, with 13 bases between them. Germline V lookup: CDR1 DFQATT, CDR2 SNEGSKA (reference sequence). This CDR3 contains 13 residues. CDR3: CSASDGGVTEAFF. The CDR3 bases are TGCAGTGCTAGTGATGGGGGCGTAACTGAAGCTTTCTTT.

V gene TRBV28 combines with J gene TRBJ2-1; 11 positions agree with TRBD2. CDR1 MDHEN and CDR2 SYDVKM come from the germline V gene. V shed 5 bases, J shed 2 bases, and the junction held 2 bases outside the gene matches. The CDR3 has 15 residues. CDR3 coding DNA: TGTGCCAGCAGTAAGGGACTAGCGGCCTACAATGAGCAGTTCTTC. Its translation: CASSKGLAAYNEQFF.